This T cell receptor beta chain comes out of a study of cytomegalovirus exposure and HLA in healthy donors. Background on the study: T cells numbering around 170 million yielded roughly 120 million unique TCR beta sequences in an earlier analysis. Study results and caveats: As immune exposure information, only CMV serostatus was available.

Donors sampled were nominally healthy, though unrecorded immune exposures were likely. This CDR3 comprises 13 residues. The germline V gene encodes CDR1 SGHNT and CDR2 YYREEE (reference sequence). V lost 6 bases to trimming and J lost 6 bases; unmatched junction nucleotides: 3. 60 Vbeta and 13 Jbeta primers were used in PCR. Some clones are missing from TCRdb's copy, which holds only in-frame ones; the method was immunoSEQ multiplex PCR. Of about 160,000 clones in the sample, around 79% are singletons; the top ten hold roughly 3.6%. The table lists this clone with a count of one. Its antigen is still unknown.

The TCR was taken from a human donor in good health. Sequenced input: PBMCs. The rearrangement links TRBV5-4 to TRBJ2-1; the match to TRBD1 covers 10 bases. Here the CDR3 reads CASIRTGGNEQFF. CDR3 DNA: TGTGCCAGCATCCGGACAGGGGGCAATGAGCAGTTCTTC.